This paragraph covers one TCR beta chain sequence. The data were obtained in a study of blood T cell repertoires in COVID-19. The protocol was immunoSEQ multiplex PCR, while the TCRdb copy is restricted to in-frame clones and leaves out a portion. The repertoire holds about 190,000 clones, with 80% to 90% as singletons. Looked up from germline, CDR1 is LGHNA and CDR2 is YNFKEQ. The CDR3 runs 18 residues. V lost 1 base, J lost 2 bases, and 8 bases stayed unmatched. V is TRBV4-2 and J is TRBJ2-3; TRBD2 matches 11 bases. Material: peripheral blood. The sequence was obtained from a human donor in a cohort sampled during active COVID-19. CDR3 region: CASSQVSLAGANTDTQYF. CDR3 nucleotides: TGTGCCAGCAGCCAAGTCTCACTAGCGGGGGCCAACACAGATACGCAGTATTTT.